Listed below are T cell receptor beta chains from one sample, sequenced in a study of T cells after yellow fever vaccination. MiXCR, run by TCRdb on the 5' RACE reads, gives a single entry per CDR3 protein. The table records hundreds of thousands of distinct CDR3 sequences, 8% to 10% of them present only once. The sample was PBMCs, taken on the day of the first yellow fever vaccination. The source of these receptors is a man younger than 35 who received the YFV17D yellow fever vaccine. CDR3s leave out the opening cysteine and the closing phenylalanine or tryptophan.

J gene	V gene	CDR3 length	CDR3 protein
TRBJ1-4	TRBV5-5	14	ASSLVWTATNEKLF
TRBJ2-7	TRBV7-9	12	AFTHRASTLEQY
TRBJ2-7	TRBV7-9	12	ASSLKGGSNEQY
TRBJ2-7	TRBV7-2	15	ASSLGPTGGSSYEQY
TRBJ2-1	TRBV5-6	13	ASSLVGSGGHEQF
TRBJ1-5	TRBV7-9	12	ASSLGGAFQPQH
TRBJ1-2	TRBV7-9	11	ASSRQANYGYT
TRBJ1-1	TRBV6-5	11	ASKWGMNTEAF
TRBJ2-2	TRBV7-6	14	ASSLGTLGITGELF
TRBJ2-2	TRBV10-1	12	ASSVGDDKGELF
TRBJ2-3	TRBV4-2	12	ASSVPGGTDTQY
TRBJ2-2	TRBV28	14	ASSKRTGRVTGELF
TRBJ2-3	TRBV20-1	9	SAVTDRVHF
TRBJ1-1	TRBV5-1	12	ASSLGQGFPEAF
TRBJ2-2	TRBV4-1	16	ASSQAQGRGGNTGELF
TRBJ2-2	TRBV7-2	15	ASSPHQQGLNTGELF
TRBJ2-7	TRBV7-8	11	ASSATGFLEQY
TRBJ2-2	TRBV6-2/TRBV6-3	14	ASSYPTSGSPGELF
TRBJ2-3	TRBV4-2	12	ASSQDRGGDTQY
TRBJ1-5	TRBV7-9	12	ASSLEQEYQPQH
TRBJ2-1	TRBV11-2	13	ASVQAGGRGDEQF
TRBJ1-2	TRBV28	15	ASSLLRGRLTNYGYT
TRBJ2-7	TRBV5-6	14	ASRGTGRLTAYEQY
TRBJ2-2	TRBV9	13	ASTKEQGITGELF
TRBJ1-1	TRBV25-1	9	ASSVRTEAF
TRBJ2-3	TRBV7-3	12	ASSPWPLSDTQY
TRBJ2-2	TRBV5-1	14	ASSLAWTGAVKELF
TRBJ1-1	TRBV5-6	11	AIGPGVNTEAF
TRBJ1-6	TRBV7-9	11	ASSSGRIDPLH
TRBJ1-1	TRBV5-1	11	ASSLEWGTEAF
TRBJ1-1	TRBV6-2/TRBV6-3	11	ASRDPGPSEAF
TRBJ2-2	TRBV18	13	ASSRTTLNTGELF
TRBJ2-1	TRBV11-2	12	ASSLWVGDNEQF
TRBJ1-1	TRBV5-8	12	ASHYITGNTEAF
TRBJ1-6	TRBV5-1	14	ASSTRAGGPNSPLH
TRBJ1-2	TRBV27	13	ASSQTHRGSNGYT
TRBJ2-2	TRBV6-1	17	ASSAQPYGTETNTGELF
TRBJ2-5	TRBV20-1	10	SAPGMGETQY
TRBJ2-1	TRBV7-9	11	ASSWGGSNEQF
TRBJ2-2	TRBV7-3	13	ASSPQSTNTGELF
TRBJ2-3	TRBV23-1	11	ASSHENTDTQY
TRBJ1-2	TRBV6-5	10	ASSYGAGGYT
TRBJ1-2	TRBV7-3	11	ASSLTDTGGYT
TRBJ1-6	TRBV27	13	ASSLESSYNSPLH
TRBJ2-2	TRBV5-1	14	ASSLRTSGSTGELF
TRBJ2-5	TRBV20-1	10	SATPLDAAVY
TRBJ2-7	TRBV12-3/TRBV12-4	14	ASSLNRGHYSYEQY
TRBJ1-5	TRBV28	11	ASRPDSERPQH
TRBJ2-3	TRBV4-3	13	ASSPTGISTDTQY
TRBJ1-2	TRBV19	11	ASSSESAHGYT
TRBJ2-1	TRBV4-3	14	ASSQEWAGVYNEQF
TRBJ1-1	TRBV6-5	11	ASSYRGNTEAF
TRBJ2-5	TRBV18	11	ASSPGPIETQY
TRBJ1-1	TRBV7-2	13	ASSPGRSRNTEAF
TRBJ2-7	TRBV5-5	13	ASSLGTVSSYEQY
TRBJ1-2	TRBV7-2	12	ASSPQGQSYGYT
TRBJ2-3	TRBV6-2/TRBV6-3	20	ASSYRLYPRGGFLGGTDTQY
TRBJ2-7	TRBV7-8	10	ASSRTGDEQY
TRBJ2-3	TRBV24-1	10	ATGGNTDTQY
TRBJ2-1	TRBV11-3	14	ASSPAGASSYNEQF